These 14 T cell receptor beta chains originate from one sample sequenced in a study of glioma-infiltrating T cells. TCR alpha and beta CDR3 regions were amplified from RNA using iRepertoire nested multiplex PCR. TCRdb re-called the multiplex PCR reads with MiXCR, one entry per CDR3 protein. The table records about 94,000 distinct CDR3 sequences, about 25% of them present only once. Source material: glioma tissue, nonneoplastic brain tissue, or PBMCs (not recorded which). The source is a human donor with low-grade glioma or glioblastoma, undergoing nonglioma brain surgery, or in good health (not recorded which).

This clonotype was seen a few times. This chain links TRBV11-2 with TRBJ1-1; D is possibly TRBD1 (6 bases). Germline CDR1 is SGHAT and CDR2 is FQNNGV. This CDR3 has 13 amino acids. V was cut by 0 bases and J by 4 bases, with 6 bases left in between. CDR3 residues: CASSLEGATEAFF. The CDR3 DNA sequence: TGTGCCAGCAGCTTAGAGGGGGCCACTGAAGCTTTCTTT.

This clonotype was found a few times. The genes are TRBV19 and TRBJ2-1, with 9 bases that match TRBD1. The V gene end was trimmed by 5 bases and the J gene end by 6 bases; junction bases not matched to a gene: 8. The CDR3 is made up of 15 amino acids. Germline loops: CDR1 LNHDA, CDR2 SQIVND (reference sequence). This CDR3 is CASSGTGLVLNEQFF. As DNA, the CDR3 is TGTGCCAGTAGTGGGACAGGGCTTGTTCTCAATGAGCAGTTCTTC.

The chain carries TRBV27 and TRBJ2-7; D assignment may be TRBD1 or TRBD2 (5 bases each). This CDR3 contains 15 residues. Trimming left V 7 bases short and J 6 bases short, with 22 bases between. Germline V gives CDR1 MNHEY, CDR2 SMNVEV (reference sequence). The CDR3 DNA reads as TGTGCCAGCAATCCCCAACAGGCCCCCCGGGGCGAGCAGTACTTC. Protein: CASNPQQAPRGEQYF.

V usage is TRBV19 and J usage is TRBJ1-4; 7 bases line up with TRBD1. With 5 bases clipped from V and 10 bases from J, the junction kept 4 bases outside the gene matches. Per the germline V gene, CDR1 is LNHDA and CDR2 is SQIVND (reference sequence). This CDR3 contains 12 residues. The DNA of the CDR3 is TGTGCCAGTAGTCCCGGGGACAGAAAACTGTTTTTT. It codes for CASSPGDRKLFF.

Concerning this clonotype: Just one base apart from a much larger clone, this may be a read error. This chain connects TRBV12-3 or TRBV12-4 to TRBJ1-2; 7 bases match TRBD1. This CDR3 has 13 residues. J was trimmed by 8 bases and V by 7 bases; bases with no gene match: 10. The CDR3 DNA follows: TGTGCCAGCATCTTCGACAGGGACAACGGCTACACCTTC. Translation gives CASIFDRDNGYTF.

This clonotype was counted ten times or more. This chain connects TRBV20-1 to TRBJ1-2; TRBD1 might be the D (5 bases). Germline lookup yields CDR1 DFQATT and CDR2 SNEGSKA (reference sequence). The CDR3 loop spans 11 amino acids. V lost 6 bases and J lost 4, with 9 bases in between. CDR3 coding DNA: TGCAGTGCCACGACAGTCTATGGCTACACCTTC. Amino acids: CSATTVYGYTF.

This clonotype was observed at least ten times. The gene calls are TRBV4-2 and TRBJ2-1; a weak D match, TRBD1 (7 bases). The V gene lost 4 bases and the J gene lost 4 bases, with 23 bases spanning the gap. Germline CDR1 reads LGHNA; CDR2 reads YNFKEQ. The CDR3 contains 18 residues. This CDR3 reads CASSPPLRGDSLYNEQFF. CDR3 sequence (DNA): TGTGCCAGCAGCCCACCCCTCAGGGGGGACAGTTTATACAATGAGCAGTTCTTC.

This clonotype came up many times. The genes are TRBV12-3 or TRBV12-4 and TRBJ1-2; no clear D. Trimming took off 3 bases at V and 2 bases at J, with 10 bases between the two ends. This CDR3 has 14 amino acids. Here the CDR3 reads CASSFGSLNYGYTF. CDR3 DNA: TGTGCCAGCAGTTTCGGCAGCCTCAACTATGGCTACACCTTC.

This rearrangement joins TRBV5-1 to TRBJ2-7; 12 bases match TRBD2. With 4 bases clipped from V and 6 bases from J, the junction kept 8 bases outside the gene matches. The germline CDR1 and CDR2 sequences are SGHRS and YFSETQ. This CDR3 is built from 15 residues. This CDR3 is CASSVRLAGEAEQYF. The CDR3 nucleotides read TGCGCCAGCAGCGTAAGACTAGCGGGAGAGGCCGAGCAGTACTTC.

This clonotype was recorded at least ten times. The chain is built from TRBV10-1 and TRBJ2-5, with D uncertain. This CDR3 has 11 residues. Trimming removed 8 bases at V and 5 bases at J, with 9 bases between. Per the germline V gene, CDR1 is WNHNN and CDR2 is SYGVQD (reference sequence). CDR3 nucleotide sequence: TGCGCCAGCGGTTCGAGGGAGACCCAGTACTTC. This gives the protein CASGSRETQYF.

This clonotype occurred many times. This chain links TRBV20-1 with TRBJ1-1; D gene uncertain. With 4 bases removed from V and 1 base from J, the gap between germline ends came to 7 bases. The CDR3 length is 12 residues. Germline V lookup: CDR1 DFQATT, CDR2 SNEGSKA (reference sequence). This CDR3 reads CSAMEGNTEAFF. The CDR3, as DNA: TGCAGTGCTATGGAGGGGAACACTGAAGCTTTCTTT.

V is TRBV15 and J is TRBJ2-3; D may correspond to TRBD1 or TRBD2 (6 bases each). The germline V and J ends were trimmed by 6 bases and 4 bases, with 23 bases remaining between them. CDR1 is LNHNV, CDR2 YYDKDF, per germline (reference sequence). The CDR3 consists of 17 residues. The CDR3 DNA reads TGTGCCACCAGAGGAGAGAGGAGGGGGAGGTTATCAGATACGCAGTATTTT. Amino acids: CATRGERRGRLSDTQYF.

The chain links TRBV4-1 to TRBJ2-1, with TRBD2 as a possible D gene (6 bases). V lost 4 bases and J 0 bases, leaving 16 bases between the germline ends. The CDR3 extends over 17 amino acids. The germline CDR1 and CDR2 sequences are MGHRA and YSYEKL. CDR3 sequence reads: CASSPRGLGISYNEQFF. The CDR3 DNA follows: TGCGCCAGCAGCCCCCGGGGGTTGGGGATCTCCTACAATGAGCAGTTCTTC.

This clonotype occurred many times. The rearrangement uses TRBV20-1 and TRBJ1-1, with D unresolved. CDR1 and CDR2 from the germline V gene are DFQATT and SNEGSKA (reference sequence). The CDR3 runs to 13 residues. The germline V and J ends were trimmed by 5 bases and 1 base, with 11 bases remaining between them. In DNA form, the CDR3 reads TGCAGTGCTCCCCGGACGGGGAACACTGAAGCTTTCTTT. Its translation is CSAPRTGNTEAFF.